A single sample is the source of the 29 T cell receptor beta chains below, sequenced in a study of T cells after yellow fever vaccination. TCRdb processed the 5' RACE reads anew with MiXCR; each CDR3 protein has one entry. The sample records 400,000 to 650,000 distinct CDR3 sequences, just over 20% being singletons. The material was PBMCs, obtained about 20 days after the first yellow fever vaccination. These receptors all stem from a man aged 18 to 35 who received the YFV17D yellow fever vaccine.

This clonotype was found a few times. The chain is built from TRBV6-5 and TRBJ2-7; D tentatively fits TRBD1 or TRBD2 (6 bases each). Trimming stripped 0 bases from V and 4 bases from J, with 13 bases between. The CDR3 totals 15 residues. CDR1 MNHEY and CDR2 SVGAGI come from the germline V gene. CDR3 region: CASSYSPRGQYEQYV. DNA for the CDR3: TGTGCCAGCAGTTACTCGCCCCGGGGGCAGTACGAGCAGTACGTC.

This clonotype has just a few counts. The chain is built from TRBV4-1 and TRBJ1-1, with D possibly TRBD1 on 5 matching bases. V dropped 4 bases and J dropped 1 base, with 10 bases sitting between them. Germline V gives CDR1 MGHRA, CDR2 YSYEKL. The length of the CDR3 is 14 residues. The CDR3 is CASSPSTANTEAFF. The CDR3 DNA follows: TGCGCCAGCAGCCCCTCGACAGCGAACACTGAAGCTTTCTTT.

The chain is built from TRBV5-6 and TRBJ2-1; D perhaps matches TRBD1 (5 bases). V was clipped by 4 bases and J by 5 bases, with 16 bases between them. The CDR3 covers 15 residues. Germline assignment: CDR1 SGHDT and CDR2 YYEEEE. CDR3 sequence: CASSGVRTRDNEQFF. The CDR3 coding sequence is TGTGCCAGCAGCGGGGTGAGGACAAGAGACAATGAGCAGTTCTTC.

The rearrangement joins TRBV5-1 to TRBJ1-2, with TRBD1 matching over 9 bases. Germline CDR1 reads SGHRS; CDR2 reads YFSETQ. This CDR3 spans 16 amino acids. V was clipped by 3 bases and J by 6 bases; unmatched bases: 12. CDR3 protein: CASSSGGGQGMDGYTF. The CDR3, as DNA: TGCGCCAGCAGCTCAGGTGGCGGACAGGGGATGGATGGCTACACCTTC. Looking up the rest from reference TRBV5-1 and TRBJ1-2 gives the full variable domain: KAGVTQTPRYLIKTRGQQVTLSCSPISGHRSVSWYQQTPGQGLQFLFEYFSETQRNKGNFPGRFSGRQFSNSRSEMNVSTLELGDSALYLCASSSGGGQGMDGYTFGSGTRLTVV.

The CDR3 loop reads CSVTRETQYF. DNA of the CDR3: TGCAGCGTTACACGAGAGACCCAGTACTTC. The gene calls are TRBV29-1 and TRBJ2-5; D is unclear. The ends were cut back, 5 bases at V and 4 bases at J, with 5 bases in the middle. Germline lookup yields CDR1 SQVTM and CDR2 ANQGSEA. The CDR3 length is 10 residues.

The V gene is TRBV5-5, the J gene TRBJ2-1, with 7 nucleotides matching TRBD2. With V trimmed by 5 bases and J by 5 bases, 4 bases remained unmatched. Germline V gene data show CDR1 as SGHKS and CDR2 as YYEKEE (reference sequence). The CDR3 sequence is 13 residues long. The CDR3 DNA follows: TGTGCCAGCAGGGTGGGGGGGAACAATGAGCAGTTCTTC. As protein: CASRVGGNNEQFF.

The CDR3 DNA reads TGTGCCAGCAGTACCACAGGGACTTACGAGCAGTACGTC. Translated: CASSTTGTYEQYV. This rearrangement joins TRBV28 to TRBJ2-7, with D perhaps assigned TRBD1 or TRBD2 (6 bases each). This CDR3 region has 13 residues. V was cut by 5 bases and J by 4 bases, with 12 bases left in between. Germline V CDR1 and CDR2: MDHEN, SYDVKM.

The rearrangement uses TRBV12-3 or TRBV12-4 and TRBJ2-2; D not resolved. Deletions cut 6 bases from V and 6 bases from J, with 17 bases between. The CDR3 is 15 amino acids. The CDR3 coding sequence is TGTGCCAGCAGCCCTGGCTCACTTTGGGCCGGGGAGCTGTTTTTT. Translation gives CASSPGSLWAGELFF.

The gene calls are TRBV7-9 and TRBJ1-2, with 10 bases fitting TRBD1. Germline trimming cut 6 bases from V and 5 bases from J; bases unmatched to any gene: 6. The CDR3 consists of 14 residues. Germline loops: CDR1 SEHNR, CDR2 FQNEAQ (reference sequence). CDR3 sequence: CASSRGDRGYGYTF. The CDR3 DNA follows: TGTGCCAGCAGTAGAGGGGACAGGGGTTATGGCTACACCTTC.

The table lists this clonotype with a few counts. The chain recombines TRBV5-1 with TRBJ1-2; D uncertain. The CDR3 is 13 amino acids. The V gene lost 0 bases and the J gene lost 5 bases, with 8 bases spanning the gap. The germline V gene has CDR1 SGHRS and CDR2 YFSETQ. The chain's CDR3 is CASSLGRTYGYTF. For the CDR3, the DNA is TGCGCCAGCAGCTTGGGCAGGACTTATGGCTACACCTTC.

V gene TRBV5-1 combines with J gene TRBJ2-7; D might be TRBD1 (5 bases). The CDR3 length is 13 residues. V shed 0 bases and J shed 6 bases, with 10 bases lying between them. The V gene's germline CDR1 is SGHRS and CDR2 YFSETQ. The CDR3 DNA reads TGCGCCAGCAGCTTGGCAGGGATGAGCGAGCAGTACTTC. The encoded protein is CASSLAGMSEQYF.

In this sample, this clonotype turned up many times. This chain uses TRBV6-6 with TRBJ2-7; D remains ambiguous. The CDR3 spans 12 residues. The germline CDR1 and CDR2 sequences are MNHNY and SVGAGI (reference sequence). Deletions cut 5 bases from V and 1 base from J, with 6 bases between. The CDR3 DNA reads as TGTGCCAGCAGTCCGAGTTCCTACGAGCAGTACGTC. Translating it yields CASSPSSYEQYV.

This clonotype was found a few times. The rearrangement links TRBV30 to TRBJ1-2; no clear D. Germline V gene lookup returns CDR1 GTSNPN and CDR2 SVGIG (reference sequence). This CDR3 comprises 13 residues. V was clipped by 3 bases and J by 8 bases, with 16 bases between them. The CDR3 DNA follows: TGTGCCTGGAGGCAAAACAGCGGCGGCGGCTACACCTTC. This gives the protein CAWRQNSGGGYTF.

The rearrangement links TRBV6-5 to TRBJ2-3; 11 bases align to TRBD2. This CDR3 has 15 amino acids. J was trimmed by 1 base and V by 4 bases; bases with no gene match: 1. From germline, CDR1 is MNHEY and CDR2 SVGAGI. The CDR3 loop reads CASSFSGGGTDTQYF. Written as DNA, the CDR3 is TGTGCCAGCAGTTTTAGCGGGGGGGGCACAGATACGCAGTATTTT.

The chain recombines TRBV5-1 with TRBJ2-7; no firm D call. The CDR3 extends over 13 amino acids. CDR1 SGHRS and CDR2 YFSETQ come from the germline V gene. V lost 0 bases and J 4 bases, leaving 8 bases between the germline ends. In DNA, the CDR3 is TGCGCCAGCAGCTTGGCCGAGGAGTACGAGCAGTACTTC. As protein: CASSLAEEYEQYF.

This clonotype showed up just a few times. This chain connects TRBV20-1 to TRBJ2-3; 11 nucleotides align to TRBD2. Germline CDR1 reads DFQATT; CDR2 reads SNEGSKA (reference sequence). CDR3 size: 15 residues. Losses at the gene ends were 0 bases for V and 4 bases for J; bases not matched to a gene: 3. CDR3 in DNA: TGCAGTGCTAGAGATCGACTAGCGGGGCCAGATACGCAGTATTTT. This codes for CSARDRLAGPDTQYF.

The V gene is TRBV6-2 or TRBV6-3, the J gene TRBJ2-2, with 7 bases lining up with TRBD2. This CDR3 region has 15 residues. The V segment lost 6 bases and the J segment 5 bases; nucleotides outside the gene matches: 9. Germline CDR1 is MNHEY and CDR2 is SVGEGT. For the CDR3, the DNA is TGTGCCAGCAGCGGGATCCGCGGGGGAACCGGGGAGCTGTTTTTT. Its translation: CASSGIRGGTGELFF.

The chain has TRBV6-5 and TRBJ1-1, with TRBD1 matching 7 bases. Per the germline V gene, CDR1 is MNHEY and CDR2 is SVGAGI. This CDR3 comprises 11 residues. The ends lost 7 bases at V and 8 bases at J; junction bases unmatched: 4. This chain's CDR3 is CASTVQGEAFF. The CDR3 bases are TGTGCCAGCACCGTACAGGGGGAAGCTTTCTTT.

Only a few counts were recorded for this clonotype. J is TRBJ2-2 and V is TRBV20-1; 7 bases are shared with TRBD1. After removal of 5 bases from V and 7 bases from J, the junction contained 13 bases not matched to a gene. The CDR3 length is 15 residues. Germline assignment: CDR1 DFQATT and CDR2 SNEGSKA (reference sequence). The DNA of the CDR3 is TGCAGTGCTCCCCGGGGTAGGGGGCAAAGCGGGGAGCTGTTTTTT. Residues: CSAPRGRGQSGELFF.

This clonotype was seen ten or more times. The rearrangement joins TRBV5-6 to TRBJ2-2; D is undetermined. This CDR3 comprises 15 residues. CDR1 is SGHDT and CDR2 is YYEEEE in the germline V gene. The ends were cut back, 4 bases at V and 0 bases at J, with 10 bases in the middle. DNA for the CDR3: TGTGCCAGCAGCCCCTTGGGTGCGAACACCGGGGAGCTGTTTTTT. Its translation is CASSPLGANTGELFF.

V usage is TRBV10-3 and J usage is TRBJ2-1; maybe TRBD2 (6 bases). Trimming left V 0 bases short and J 5 bases short, with 17 bases between. The V gene's germline CDR1 is ENHRY and CDR2 SYGVKD. The CDR3 totals 17 residues. The CDR3 DNA reads TGTGCCATCAGTGAGTCGGGGGGTAGGAAGGGACACAATGAGCAGTTCTTC. It yields the protein CAISESGGRKGHNEQFF.

The chain carries TRBV20-1 and TRBJ1-1, with D possibly TRBD1 on 5 matching bases. Germline CDR1 DFQATT, CDR2 SNEGSKA (reference sequence). Trimming left V 5 bases short and J 0 bases short, with 10 bases between. The CDR3 loop spans 13 amino acids. CDR3 sequence: CSASGMMNTEAFF. DNA for the CDR3: TGCAGTGCTTCAGGGATGATGAACACTGAAGCTTTCTTT.

This clonotype was counted only a few times. The chain employs TRBV20-1 and TRBJ2-7, with a tentative D call TRBD1 (5 bases). This CDR3 is 15 amino acids long. V was trimmed by 3 bases and J by 3 bases, leaving 18 bases between them. Per the germline V gene, CDR1 is DFQATT and CDR2 is SNEGSKA (reference sequence). The CDR3 nucleotides read TGCAGTGCTAGCAGGGCTGCCGGAAGCGTCTACGAGCAGTACTTC. It codes for CSASRAAGSVYEQYF.

This clonotype was seen at least ten times. This rearrangement joins TRBV12-3 or TRBV12-4 to TRBJ2-1; D is unclear. The germline V and J ends were trimmed by 5 bases and 6 bases, with 5 bases remaining between them. This CDR3 has 11 amino acids. The CDR3 DNA sequence: TGTGCCAGCAGTCAATTCAATGAGCAGTTCTTC. It translates to CASSQFNEQFF.

This rearrangement joins TRBV28 to TRBJ2-7; TRBD1 aligns across 12 bases. With V trimmed by 6 bases and J by 3 bases, 6 bases remained unmatched. Looked up from germline, CDR1 is MDHEN and CDR2 is SYDVKM. The CDR3 has 15 amino acids. CDR3 DNA: TGTGCCAGCAGAGCTGGGACAGGGGGCGGCTACGAGCAGTACGTC. This sequence encodes CASRAGTGGGYEQYV.

Only a few counts were recorded for this clonotype. J is TRBJ2-1 and V is TRBV9; D remains unclear. The CDR3 spans 15 residues. CDR1 and CDR2 from the germline V gene are SGDLS and YYNGEE. The V end was cut by 0 bases, the J end by 0 bases, with 7 bases between. CDR3 in DNA: TGTGCCAGCAGCGTAGGGGTAGGCTCCTACAATGAGCAGTTCTTC. Amino acids: CASSVGVGSYNEQFF.

This clonotype came up a few times. This chain uses TRBV7-2 with TRBJ1-6, with 10 bases lining up with TRBD1. Germline V gene lookup returns CDR1 SGHTA and CDR2 FQGNSA. The CDR3 has 15 amino acids. Trimming removed 6 bases from V and 11 bases from J; junction bases left unmatched: 10. CDR3 DNA: TGTGCCAGCAGGACTATCCGGGACAGGGGTACACCCCTCCACTTT. Protein sequence: CASRTIRDRGTPLHF.

In its sample, this clonotype was seen a few times. Germline and junction disagree at one end, which may indicate a read error. The gene calls are TRBV28 and TRBJ2-7, with 7 bases that match TRBD1. Germline CDR1 MDHEN, CDR2 SYDVKM. CDR3 length: 15 amino acids. CDR3 coding DNA: TGTGCCAGCAACTCTCCGACAGGGCTCCCTTACGGGCAGTACTTC. Its translation is CASNSPTGLPYGQYF.

The chain links TRBV5-4 to TRBJ1-2, with 8 bases aligning to TRBD1. Trimming cost V 4 bases and J 4 bases; bases outside gene matches: 9. Germline CDR1 is SGHNT and CDR2 is YYREEE (reference sequence). CDR3 length: 15 amino acids. CDR3 sequence reads: CASSGGQDPSYGYTF. Written as DNA, the CDR3 is TGTGCCAGCAGCGGGGGACAGGACCCGTCCTATGGCTACACCTTC.